This is a list of T cell receptor beta chains from one sample in a study of OX40 agonist ivuxolimab in advanced cancers. The assay was immunoSEQ multiplex PCR, and TCRdb's table has in-frame clones only and misses some. In the table there are roughly 70,000 clones, 80% to 90% of which are singletons. The input for sequencing was CD4+ or CD8+ T cells sorted from blood, taken in a trial of the OX40 agonist ivuxolimab. The source is an adult with an advanced solid tumor such as melanoma, head and neck, liver or kidney cancer. Each CDR3 is given with its conserved first and last residue. Fields, in order: clone size, V gene, D gene, J gene, CDR3 protein, CDR3 DNA. A D gene is named only where the DNA matches it firmly. Part of the rows lack a size; the others show once, few, many or a class for expanded clones.

clone_size: once
v_call: TRBV5-6
d_call: .
j_call: TRBJ1-5
cdr3_aa: CASSWGSRNQPQHF
cdr3_nt: TGTGCCAGCAGCTGGGGATCGCGCAATCAGCCCCAGCATTTT

clone_size: .
v_call: TRBV19
d_call: .
j_call: TRBJ2-1
cdr3_aa: CASRTGPYNEQFF
cdr3_nt: TGTGCCAGTAGGACGGGACCCTACAATGAGCAGTTCTTC

clone_size: once
v_call: TRBV6-5
d_call: .
j_call: TRBJ2-7
cdr3_aa: CASTTGLEQYF
cdr3_nt: TGTGCCAGCACAACAGGGCTCGAGCAGTACTTC

clone_size: .
v_call: TRBV7-9
d_call: .
j_call: TRBJ1-2
cdr3_aa: CASSPRESGYGYTF
cdr3_nt: TGTGCCAGCAGCCCCCGGGAGTCCGGCTATGGCTACACCTTC

clone_size: once
v_call: TRBV7-8
d_call: .
j_call: TRBJ2-3
cdr3_aa: CASSRARVTDTQYF
cdr3_nt: TGTGCCAGCAGCCGAGCCCGGGTCACAGATACGCAGTATTTT

clone_size: .
v_call: TRBV10-3
d_call: .
j_call: TRBJ2-7
cdr3_aa: CAISVSVGYEQYF
cdr3_nt: TGTGCCATCAGTGTAAGTGTAGGTTACGAGCAGTACTTC

clone_size: .
v_call: TRBV11-2
d_call: .
j_call: TRBJ2-7
cdr3_aa: CASSDPGSSPYEQYF
cdr3_nt: TGTGCCAGCAGCGATCCGGGATCCAGCCCCTACGAGCAGTACTTC

clone_size: once
v_call: TRBV29-1
d_call: TRBD2
j_call: TRBJ2-7
cdr3_aa: CSVASWREGSYEQYF
cdr3_nt: TGCAGCGTTGCAAGTTGGCGGGAGGGTTCCTACGAGCAGTACTTC

clone_size: .
v_call: TRBV27
d_call: .
j_call: TRBJ1-5
cdr3_aa: CASSSFKQSGSVGNQPQHF
cdr3_nt: TGTGCCAGCAGTTCCTTCAAACAATCAGGTTCTGTAGGCAATCAGCCCCAGCATTTT

clone_size: .
v_call: TRBV19
d_call: .
j_call: TRBJ1-5
cdr3_aa: CASSIERGRGNQPQHF
cdr3_nt: TGTGCCAGTAGTATAGAGAGGGGAAGAGGCAATCAGCCCCAGCATTTT

clone_size: .
v_call: TRBV7-3
d_call: .
j_call: TRBJ2-6
cdr3_aa: CASSRARSGANVLTF
cdr3_nt: TGTGCCAGCAGCCGGGCCCGCTCTGGGGCCAACGTCCTGACTTTC

clone_size: .
v_call: TRBV5-1
d_call: .
j_call: TRBJ1-2
cdr3_aa: CASSGRNYGYTF
cdr3_nt: TGCGCCAGCAGCGGGAGGAACTATGGCTACACCTTC

clone_size: .
v_call: TRBV6-1
d_call: .
j_call: TRBJ2-5
cdr3_aa: CASRRGDTQETQYF
cdr3_nt: TGTGCCAGCAGGAGGGGAGACACCCAAGAGACCCAGTACTTC

clone_size: .
v_call: TRBV4-2
d_call: TRBD2
j_call: TRBJ2-7
cdr3_aa: CASSQGTSGGEKKQYF
cdr3_nt: TGTGCCAGCAGCCAAGGGACTAGCGGGGGGGAAAAGAAGCAGTACTTC

clone_size: once
v_call: TRBV6-5
d_call: .
j_call: TRBJ2-3
cdr3_aa: CASRGWTVTDTQYF
cdr3_nt: TGTGCCAGCAGGGGATGGACAGTCACAGATACGCAGTATTTT

clone_size: few
v_call: TRBV11-2
d_call: TRBD1
j_call: TRBJ2-7
cdr3_aa: CASSFPGQGGNEQYF
cdr3_nt: TGTGCCAGCAGCTTCCCGGGACAGGGGGGCAACGAGCAGTACTTC

clone_size: .
v_call: TRBV28
d_call: TRBD2
j_call: TRBJ2-1
cdr3_aa: CASSASGTSGISYNEQFF
cdr3_nt: TGTGCCAGCAGTGCCTCCGGGACTAGCGGGATCTCCTACAATGAGCAGTTCTTC

clone_size: .
v_call: TRBV6-6
d_call: .
j_call: TRBJ1-6
cdr3_aa: CASTPTTGTNSPLHF
cdr3_nt: TGTGCCAGCACCCCTACCACGGGGACTAATTCACCCCTCCACTTT

clone_size: .
v_call: TRBV7-2
d_call: TRBD2
j_call: TRBJ2-7
cdr3_aa: CASSFISGGTYEQYF
cdr3_nt: TGTGCCAGCAGCTTCATTAGCGGGGGAACCTACGAGCAGTACTTC

clone_size: .
v_call: TRBV10-3
d_call: TRBD1
j_call: TRBJ2-3
cdr3_aa: CAIRDRGRGADTQYF
cdr3_nt: TGTGCCATCAGAGACAGGGGGCGCGGGGCAGATACGCAGTATTTT

clone_size: .
v_call: TRBV6-5
d_call: .
j_call: TRBJ1-5
cdr3_aa: CASSYSVEGYQPQHF
cdr3_nt: TGTGCCAGCAGTTACTCGGTCGAGGGCTACCAGCCCCAGCATTTT

clone_size: .
v_call: TRBV4-3
d_call: .
j_call: TRBJ1-3
cdr3_aa: CASSQVPQGSTGNTIYF
cdr3_nt: TGCGCCAGCAGCCAAGTTCCCCAGGGGTCAACTGGAAACACCATATATTTT

clone_size: .
v_call: TRBV11-1
d_call: .
j_call: TRBJ1-1
cdr3_aa: CASSSEGGWESEAFF
cdr3_nt: TGTGCCAGCAGCTCAGAGGGGGGCTGGGAGTCTGAAGCTTTCTTT

clone_size: .
v_call: TRBV9
d_call: .
j_call: TRBJ2-7
cdr3_aa: CASSVVPGFEQYF
cdr3_nt: TGTGCCAGCAGCGTAGTGCCAGGTTTCGAGCAGTACTTC

clone_size: .
v_call: TRBV4-3
d_call: .
j_call: TRBJ2-1
cdr3_aa: CASSQEWSAFSSYNEQFF
cdr3_nt: TGCGCCAGCAGCCAAGAGTGGTCCGCTTTCAGCTCCTACAATGAGCAGTTCTTC

clone_size: .
v_call: TRBV6-5
d_call: .
j_call: TRBJ2-5
cdr3_aa: CATIRGAGRQETQYF
cdr3_nt: TGTGCCACGATCCGAGGGGCAGGGCGTCAAGAGACCCAGTACTTC

clone_size: .
v_call: TRBV30
d_call: TRBD2
j_call: TRBJ2-7
cdr3_aa: CAWSLAGLLYEQYF
cdr3_nt: TGTGCCTGGAGCTTAGCGGGGCTCCTCTACGAGCAGTACTTC

clone_size: .
v_call: TRBV19
d_call: TRBD1
j_call: TRBJ2-2
cdr3_aa: CASGGRQGASTGELFF
cdr3_nt: TGTGCCAGTGGGGGAAGACAGGGGGCTTCCACAGGGGAGCTGTTTTTT

clone_size: once
v_call: TRBV15
d_call: .
j_call: TRBJ2-7
cdr3_aa: CATRDLGLGYEQYF
cdr3_nt: TGTGCCACCAGGGATCTGGGACTCGGCTACGAGCAGTACTTC

clone_size: .
v_call: TRBV7-2
d_call: .
j_call: TRBJ2-2
cdr3_aa: CASSLESGGTGELFF
cdr3_nt: TGTGCCAGCAGCTTAGAGTCCGGAGGGACCGGGGAGCTGTTTTTT

clone_size: .
v_call: TRBV6-1
d_call: TRBD1
j_call: TRBJ2-7
cdr3_aa: CASSGQGYEQYF
cdr3_nt: TGTGCCAGCAGTGGACAGGGATACGAGCAGTACTTC

clone_size: .
v_call: TRBV11-2
d_call: TRBD2
j_call: TRBJ2-1
cdr3_aa: CASSLVAGLNNEQFF
cdr3_nt: TGTGCCAGCAGCTTAGTAGCGGGACTCAACAATGAGCAGTTCTTC

clone_size: .
v_call: TRBV18
d_call: .
j_call: TRBJ1-4
cdr3_aa: CASSLSTLGGIQEKLFF
cdr3_nt: TGTGCCAGCTCACTGTCGACCCTTGGGGGGATACAGGAAAAACTGTTTTTT

clone_size: .
v_call: TRBV7-2
d_call: TRBD2
j_call: TRBJ2-3
cdr3_aa: CASSLGTSGTGDTQYF
cdr3_nt: TGTGCCAGCAGCTTAGGGACTAGCGGGACAGGAGATACGCAGTATTTT

clone_size: few
v_call: TRBV7-3
d_call: TRBD1
j_call: TRBJ2-3
cdr3_aa: CASSLGTGTQNTQYF
cdr3_nt: TGTGCCAGCAGCTTGGGGACAGGCACACAGAATACGCAGTATTTT

clone_size: .
v_call: TRBV18
d_call: TRBD2
j_call: TRBJ2-4
cdr3_aa: CASSPRLGSGRTLAKNIQYF
cdr3_nt: TGTGCCAGCTCACCTCGTTTGGGTAGCGGGAGGACCCTAGCCAAAAACATTCAGTACTTC

clone_size: once
v_call: TRBV7-2
d_call: .
j_call: TRBJ2-1
cdr3_aa: CASSALAPPGNEQFF
cdr3_nt: TGTGCCAGCAGCGCCCTAGCGCCACCCGGAAATGAGCAGTTCTTC

clone_size: .
v_call: TRBV10-2
d_call: .
j_call: TRBJ2-1
cdr3_aa: CASSSSAYEQFF
cdr3_nt: TGCGCCAGCAGTAGTAGCGCCTATGAGCAGTTCTTC

clone_size: once
v_call: TRBV6-5
d_call: TRBD1
j_call: TRBJ1-2
cdr3_aa: CASSSGQLYGYTF
cdr3_nt: TGTGCCAGCAGTTCGGGACAGCTCTATGGCTACACCTTC

clone_size: .
v_call: TRBV5-1
d_call: TRBD1
j_call: TRBJ1-1
cdr3_aa: CASSLQGGPNTEAFF
cdr3_nt: TGCGCCAGCAGCTTGCAGGGGGGCCCGAACACTGAAGCTTTCTTT

clone_size: once
v_call: TRBV6-5
d_call: .
j_call: TRBJ1-2
cdr3_aa: CASSPSLNYGYTF
cdr3_nt: TGTGCCAGCAGCCCTAGCCTTAACTATGGCTACACCTTC

clone_size: .
v_call: TRBV2
d_call: TRBD1
j_call: TRBJ2-7
cdr3_aa: CASKRQGATSYEQYF
cdr3_nt: TGTGCCAGCAAAAGACAGGGGGCGACCTCCTACGAGCAGTACTTC

clone_size: .
v_call: TRBV6-5
d_call: TRBD1
j_call: TRBJ1-2
cdr3_aa: CASSKPGQATYGYTF
cdr3_nt: TGTGCCAGCAGTAAGCCGGGACAGGCGACCTATGGCTACACCTTC

clone_size: few
v_call: TRBV28
d_call: TRBD1
j_call: TRBJ1-2
cdr3_aa: CASSPTRDRGKDGYTF
cdr3_nt: TGTGCCAGCAGTCCGACCCGGGACAGGGGGAAGGATGGCTACACCTTC

clone_size: .
v_call: TRBV6-5
d_call: .
j_call: TRBJ2-7
cdr3_aa: CASKEAASYEQYF
cdr3_nt: TGTGCCAGCAAGGAGGCGGCCTCCTACGAGCAGTACTTC

clone_size: .
v_call: TRBV27
d_call: .
j_call: TRBJ1-2
cdr3_aa: CASSLGGTRGYTF
cdr3_nt: TGTGCCAGCAGTTTAGGCGGGACGCGCGGCTACACCTTC

clone_size: .
v_call: TRBV9
d_call: .
j_call: TRBJ1-1
cdr3_aa: CASSVGSLNTEAFF
cdr3_nt: TGTGCCAGCAGCGTAGGGTCGCTGAACACTGAAGCTTTCTTT

clone_size: .
v_call: TRBV9
d_call: .
j_call: TRBJ2-7
cdr3_aa: CASSVGDGEQYF
cdr3_nt: TGTGCCAGCAGCGTAGGAGACGGCGAGCAGTACTTC

clone_size: few
v_call: TRBV30
d_call: .
j_call: TRBJ1-3
cdr3_aa: CAWSVTGAGNTIYF
cdr3_nt: TGTGCCTGGAGTGTAACGGGGGCTGGAAACACCATATATTTT

clone_size: .
v_call: TRBV20-1
d_call: .
j_call: TRBJ2-5
cdr3_aa: CSARGPETQYF
cdr3_nt: TGCAGTGCTAGGGGACCGGAGACCCAGTACTTC

clone_size: .
v_call: TRBV5-1
d_call: .
j_call: TRBJ2-2
cdr3_aa: CASSLGDNGAGELFF
cdr3_nt: TGCGCCAGCAGCTTGGGGGACAATGGAGCCGGGGAGCTGTTTTTT

clone_size: .
v_call: TRBV5-6
d_call: TRBD1
j_call: TRBJ1-5
cdr3_aa: CASSLTGTGLLLNQPQHF
cdr3_nt: TGTGCCAGCAGCTTGACCGGGACAGGGCTCTTGCTCAATCAGCCCCAGCATTTT

clone_size: .
v_call: TRBV15
d_call: TRBD1
j_call: TRBJ2-3
cdr3_aa: CATRIQGATDTQYF
cdr3_nt: TGTGCCACCAGGATTCAGGGGGCTACAGATACGCAGTATTTT

clone_size: .
v_call: TRBV11-3
d_call: .
j_call: TRBJ2-5
cdr3_aa: CASSSRASETQYF
cdr3_nt: TGTGCCAGCAGCTCTAGGGCATCAGAGACCCAGTACTTC

clone_size: .
v_call: TRBV7-2
d_call: .
j_call: TRBJ2-2
cdr3_aa: CASSLTPQGWGELFF
cdr3_nt: TGTGCCAGCAGCTTGACACCGCAGGGGTGGGGGGAGCTGTTTTTT

clone_size: .
v_call: TRBV2
d_call: TRBD1
j_call: TRBJ1-5
cdr3_aa: CASRPGGGWSNQPQHF
cdr3_nt: TGTGCCAGCAGGCCAGGGGGGGGGTGGAGCAATCAGCCCCAGCATTTT

clone_size: once
v_call: TRBV11-1
d_call: .
j_call: TRBJ1-1
cdr3_aa: CASSLELIGTEAFF
cdr3_nt: TGTGCCAGCAGCCTAGAATTAATCGGCACTGAAGCTTTCTTT

clone_size: once
v_call: TRBV29-1
d_call: .
j_call: TRBJ2-7
cdr3_aa: CSVEGTSYEQYF
cdr3_nt: TGCAGCGTTGAGGGCACATCCTACGAGCAGTACTTC